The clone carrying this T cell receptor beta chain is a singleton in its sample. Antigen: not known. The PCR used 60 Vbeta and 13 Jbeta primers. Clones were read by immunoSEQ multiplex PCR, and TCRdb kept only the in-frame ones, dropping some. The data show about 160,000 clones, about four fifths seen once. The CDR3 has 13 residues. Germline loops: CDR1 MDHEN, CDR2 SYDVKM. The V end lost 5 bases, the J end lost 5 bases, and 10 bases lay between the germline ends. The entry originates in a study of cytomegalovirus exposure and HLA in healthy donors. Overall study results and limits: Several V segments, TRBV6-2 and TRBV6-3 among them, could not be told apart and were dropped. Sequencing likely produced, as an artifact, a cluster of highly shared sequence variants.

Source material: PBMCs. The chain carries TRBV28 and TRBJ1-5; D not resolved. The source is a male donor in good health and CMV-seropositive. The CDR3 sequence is CASSLGTYQPQHF. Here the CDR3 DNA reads TGTGCCAGCAGTCTAGGAACTTATCAGCCCCAGCATTTT.